These T cell receptor beta chains were read from a single sample in a study of OX40 agonist ivuxolimab in advanced cancers. The table came from immunoSEQ multiplex PCR; TCRdb's copy has only in-frame clones and leaves some out. The repertoire holds about 64,000 clones, approximately 90% seen once, with around 0.79% in the top ten. The sample was CD4+ or CD8+ T cells sorted from blood, taken in a trial of the OX40 agonist ivuxolimab. The receptors were gathered from an adult with an advanced solid tumor such as melanoma, head and neck, liver or kidney cancer. Each CDR3 is given with its conserved first and last residue. A D gene is named only where the DNA matches it firmly. Size is omitted from some rows. Given values are once, few, many or a class for expanded clones.

d_call: NA; j_call: TRBJ2-3; clone_size: NA; v_call: TRBV10-3; cdr3_nt: TGTGCCATCACTGACACAGATACGCAGTATTTT; cdr3_aa: CAITDTDTQYF
d_call: NA; j_call: TRBJ1-6; clone_size: NA; v_call: TRBV6-5; cdr3_nt: TGTGCCAGCAGTTATTTCGGGGCTGGGGAGAATTCACCCCTCCACTTT; cdr3_aa: CASSYFGAGENSPLHF
d_call: NA; j_call: TRBJ2-1; clone_size: NA; v_call: TRBV5-5; cdr3_nt: TGTGCCAGCAGCTTTGACAATGAGCAGTTCTTC; cdr3_aa: CASSFDNEQFF
d_call: NA; j_call: TRBJ2-1; clone_size: NA; v_call: TRBV7-8; cdr3_nt: TGTGCCAGCAGCTTAGTGTGGGAAGTTGGGCAGTTCTTC; cdr3_aa: CASSLVWEVGQFF
d_call: NA; j_call: TRBJ2-7; clone_size: NA; v_call: TRBV6-6; cdr3_nt: TGTGCCAGCAGCACACTGCTCAGCGGCTACGAGCAGTACTTC; cdr3_aa: CASSTLLSGYEQYF
d_call: TRBD1; j_call: TRBJ2-1; clone_size: NA; v_call: TRBV19; cdr3_nt: TGTGCCAGTAGTCCAGGGACAGGGAGGAACAATGAGCAGTTCTTC; cdr3_aa: CASSPGTGRNNEQFF
d_call: NA; j_call: TRBJ1-1; clone_size: few; v_call: TRBV30; cdr3_nt: TGTGCCTGCCAGTCCGGGACCCCTGGAGAAGAAGCTTTCTTT; cdr3_aa: CACQSGTPGEEAFF
d_call: NA; j_call: TRBJ1-4; clone_size: NA; v_call: TRBV5-1; cdr3_nt: TGCGCCAGCAGCGTTGGGTCTACTAATGAAAAACTGTTTTTT; cdr3_aa: CASSVGSTNEKLFF
d_call: TRBD1; j_call: TRBJ1-5; clone_size: NA; v_call: TRBV7-2; cdr3_nt: TGTGCCAGCAGCTTAGTTGGCAGGGGGTTCAATCAGCCCCAGCATTTT; cdr3_aa: CASSLVGRGFNQPQHF
d_call: NA; j_call: TRBJ1-5; clone_size: NA; v_call: TRBV5-1; cdr3_nt: TGCGCCAGCAGCTCCTCGACAGAAGTCAATCAGCCCCAGCATTTT; cdr3_aa: CASSSSTEVNQPQHF
d_call: NA; j_call: TRBJ1-5; clone_size: NA; v_call: TRBV18; cdr3_nt: TGTGCCAGCTCACCATCCGACAGCAATCAGCCCCAGCATTTT; cdr3_aa: CASSPSDSNQPQHF
d_call: TRBD1; j_call: TRBJ1-1; clone_size: NA; v_call: TRBV9; cdr3_nt: TGTGCCAGCAGCCCCTGGACAGGGGACGACCGGAACACTGAAGCTTTCTTT; cdr3_aa: CASSPWTGDDRNTEAFF
d_call: TRBD2; j_call: TRBJ2-7; clone_size: NA; v_call: TRBV5-4; cdr3_nt: TGTGCCAGCAGCTTGGGTAGCGGGGACTCCTACGAGCAGTACTTC; cdr3_aa: CASSLGSGDSYEQYF
d_call: TRBD2; j_call: TRBJ2-1; clone_size: NA; v_call: TRBV28; cdr3_nt: TGTGCCAGCGCGGGGGTCCTAAACAATGAGCAGTTCTTC; cdr3_aa: CASAGVLNNEQFF
d_call: NA; j_call: TRBJ2-7; clone_size: NA; v_call: TRBV19; cdr3_nt: TGTGCCAGTAGTATATCCGCCATGGGCGACGAGCAGTACTTC; cdr3_aa: CASSISAMGDEQYF
d_call: TRBD1; j_call: TRBJ1-4; clone_size: NA; v_call: TRBV2; cdr3_nt: TGTGCCAGCAGTAAGACAGGGGCAGCTGAAAAACTGTTTTTT; cdr3_aa: CASSKTGAAEKLFF
d_call: NA; j_call: TRBJ1-5; clone_size: NA; v_call: TRBV6-1; cdr3_nt: TGTGCCAGCAGTGAAGCGGCTTTTGGGGTAGCCCAGCCCCAGCATTTT; cdr3_aa: CASSEAAFGVAQPQHF
d_call: NA; j_call: TRBJ1-1; clone_size: NA; v_call: TRBV28; cdr3_nt: TGTGCCAGCAGCCCTTTGGGGGTGGGGAACACTGAAGCTTTCTTT; cdr3_aa: CASSPLGVGNTEAFF
d_call: NA; j_call: TRBJ2-3; clone_size: NA; v_call: TRBV19; cdr3_nt: TGTGCCAGTAGGTCTGGGAGCGCGGGCACAGATACGCAGTATTTT; cdr3_aa: CASRSGSAGTDTQYF
d_call: NA; j_call: TRBJ2-7; clone_size: NA; v_call: TRBV9; cdr3_nt: TGTGCCAGCAGCGGAGCGGCCCCCTACGAGCAGTACTTC; cdr3_aa: CASSGAAPYEQYF
d_call: TRBD1; j_call: TRBJ2-7; clone_size: NA; v_call: TRBV11-2; cdr3_nt: TGTGCCAGCAGCTTACACCCGGGACAGGACGAGCAGTACTTC; cdr3_aa: CASSLHPGQDEQYF
d_call: TRBD1; j_call: TRBJ2-7; clone_size: once; v_call: TRBV4-1; cdr3_nt: TGCGCCAGCAGCCAACCGGGACAGTTCTACGAGCAGTACTTC; cdr3_aa: CASSQPGQFYEQYF
d_call: NA; j_call: TRBJ1-1; clone_size: NA; v_call: TRBV18; cdr3_nt: TGTGCCAGCGCCTTTGGGAACACTGAAGCTTTCTTT; cdr3_aa: CASAFGNTEAFF
d_call: NA; j_call: TRBJ1-5; clone_size: NA; v_call: TRBV28; cdr3_nt: TGTGCCAGCAATACCGTATGGGGGCCCCAGCATTTT; cdr3_aa: CASNTVWGPQHF
d_call: TRBD2; j_call: TRBJ2-7; clone_size: NA; v_call: TRBV6-6; cdr3_nt: TGTGCCAGCAGTACAAGCGGGAGCTCGTACGAGCAGTACTTC; cdr3_aa: CASSTSGSSYEQYF
d_call: NA; j_call: TRBJ2-6; clone_size: NA; v_call: TRBV29-1; cdr3_nt: TGCAGCGTTGATGGAGGTGATGGGGCCAACGTCCTGACTTTC; cdr3_aa: CSVDGGDGANVLTF
d_call: NA; j_call: TRBJ1-5; clone_size: NA; v_call: TRBV7-2; cdr3_nt: TGTGCCAGCAGCTTAGCTGTCCGGGGCAATCAGCCCCAGCATTTT; cdr3_aa: CASSLAVRGNQPQHF
d_call: TRBD1; j_call: TRBJ1-5; clone_size: NA; v_call: TRBV2; cdr3_nt: TGTGCCAGCAGCCCCGGGACAGGTACACAGCCCCAGCATTTT; cdr3_aa: CASSPGTGTQPQHF
d_call: TRBD1; j_call: TRBJ2-1; clone_size: NA; v_call: TRBV7-9; cdr3_nt: TGTGCCAGCAGCATCAGGGGGCTCAATGAGCAGTTCTTC; cdr3_aa: CASSIRGLNEQFF
d_call: TRBD2; j_call: TRBJ2-5; clone_size: NA; v_call: TRBV11-2; cdr3_nt: TGTGCCAGCAGCTTAGCGGGGGGGCAAGAGACCCAGTACTTC; cdr3_aa: CASSLAGGQETQYF
d_call: NA; j_call: TRBJ2-3; clone_size: NA; v_call: TRBV10-3; cdr3_nt: TGTGCCATCAGTGGGGACATAGAGAATACGCAGTATTTT; cdr3_aa: CAISGDIENTQYF
d_call: NA; j_call: TRBJ2-7; clone_size: NA; v_call: TRBV5-6; cdr3_nt: TGTGCCAGCAGCCACTCCTACGAGCAGTACTTC; cdr3_aa: CASSHSYEQYF
d_call: NA; j_call: TRBJ2-5; clone_size: NA; v_call: TRBV27; cdr3_nt: TGTGCCAGCAGTACCGGGACGTTTAAAGAGACCCAGTACTTC; cdr3_aa: CASSTGTFKETQYF
d_call: TRBD1; j_call: TRBJ2-7; clone_size: NA; v_call: TRBV6-1; cdr3_nt: TGTGCCAGCAGTGCCCGGACAGGGGGCATCGACGAGCAGTACTTC; cdr3_aa: CASSARTGGIDEQYF
d_call: NA; j_call: TRBJ1-5; clone_size: NA; v_call: TRBV29-1; cdr3_nt: TGCAGCGTTGAGGTCAACATCGGCCAGCCCCAGCATTTT; cdr3_aa: CSVEVNIGQPQHF
d_call: TRBD1; j_call: TRBJ2-3; clone_size: once; v_call: TRBV9; cdr3_nt: TGTGCCAGCAGCGTAGGGGGACAGGGAACAGATACGCAGTATTTT; cdr3_aa: CASSVGGQGTDTQYF
d_call: TRBD1; j_call: TRBJ2-1; clone_size: NA; v_call: TRBV5-5; cdr3_nt: TGTGCCAGCAGGACGGGACAGGGGGTCAATGAGCAGTTCTTC; cdr3_aa: CASRTGQGVNEQFF
d_call: NA; j_call: TRBJ1-3; clone_size: NA; v_call: TRBV30; cdr3_nt: TGTGCCTGGAGGGACCCGGGAGGAAACACCATATATTTT; cdr3_aa: CAWRDPGGNTIYF
d_call: NA; j_call: TRBJ2-7; clone_size: NA; v_call: TRBV23-1; cdr3_nt: TGCGCCAGCAGTCAACCCCCGGACAGACCTCCTAGCTCCTACGAGCAGTACTTC; cdr3_aa: CASSQPPDRPPSSYEQYF
d_call: NA; j_call: TRBJ2-7; clone_size: NA; v_call: TRBV2; cdr3_nt: TGTGCCAGCAGTGACACGAACAGCTTCTCCTACGAGCAGTACTTC; cdr3_aa: CASSDTNSFSYEQYF
d_call: NA; j_call: TRBJ1-2; clone_size: NA; v_call: TRBV7-9; cdr3_nt: TGTGCCAGCAGCTTGACCTCCGGGACAAGGAGTCTATATGGCTACACCTTC; cdr3_aa: CASSLTSGTRSLYGYTF
d_call: TRBD2; j_call: TRBJ2-1; clone_size: NA; v_call: TRBV19; cdr3_nt: TGTGCCAGTAGTATCGTTGGGACTAGCGGGAGTTACAACAATGAGCAGTTCTTC; cdr3_aa: CASSIVGTSGSYNNEQFF
d_call: NA; j_call: TRBJ1-1; clone_size: NA; v_call: TRBV28; cdr3_nt: TGTGCCAGCAGTAGGTACGGGGGAAACACTGAAGCTTTCTTT; cdr3_aa: CASSRYGGNTEAFF
d_call: NA; j_call: TRBJ1-1; clone_size: NA; v_call: TRBV6-5; cdr3_nt: TGTGCCAGCAGCGATTGGGGAGGGGCGAACACTGAAGCTTTCTTT; cdr3_aa: CASSDWGGANTEAFF
d_call: NA; j_call: TRBJ1-5; clone_size: NA; v_call: TRBV19; cdr3_nt: TGTGCCAGTAGTATATCAGGGGTGAGCAATCAGCCCCAGCATTTT; cdr3_aa: CASSISGVSNQPQHF
d_call: NA; j_call: TRBJ2-6; clone_size: NA; v_call: TRBV6-6; cdr3_nt: TGTGCCAGCAGTGACCCGGACACGAGGGCCAACGTCCTGACTTTC; cdr3_aa: CASSDPDTRANVLTF
d_call: TRBD1; j_call: TRBJ1-2; clone_size: NA; v_call: TRBV5-1; cdr3_nt: TGCGCCAGCAGCTTGGTGTCAGGGGGTTATGGCTACACCTTC; cdr3_aa: CASSLVSGGYGYTF
d_call: TRBD1; j_call: TRBJ1-5; clone_size: NA; v_call: TRBV19; cdr3_nt: TGTGCCAGTAATCCGACAGGGGATCGTCGTCAGCCCCAGCATTTT; cdr3_aa: CASNPTGDRRQPQHF
d_call: NA; j_call: TRBJ2-1; clone_size: few; v_call: TRBV2; cdr3_nt: TGTGCCAGCACCAGGGGAGAATACAATGAGCAGTTCTTC; cdr3_aa: CASTRGEYNEQFF
d_call: TRBD2; j_call: TRBJ2-1; clone_size: NA; v_call: TRBV6-6; cdr3_nt: TGTGCCAGCAGTTACTCGGCTAGCGGGAAGGATGAGCAGTTCTTC; cdr3_aa: CASSYSASGKDEQFF
d_call: NA; j_call: TRBJ2-7; clone_size: NA; v_call: TRBV19; cdr3_nt: TGTGCCAGTAGTATAGACAGGGCGTACGAGCAGTACTTC; cdr3_aa: CASSIDRAYEQYF
d_call: NA; j_call: TRBJ1-1; clone_size: NA; v_call: TRBV10-3; cdr3_nt: TGTGCCATCAGTGCGGTTGGGGGAGAGACTGAAGCTTTCTTT; cdr3_aa: CAISAVGGETEAFF
d_call: TRBD1; j_call: TRBJ2-6; clone_size: NA; v_call: TRBV30; cdr3_nt: TGTGCCTGGCTCCGGGACAGGGCTAGCTCTGGGGCCAACGTCCTGACTTTC; cdr3_aa: CAWLRDRASSGANVLTF